This T cell receptor beta chain was obtained from a study of shared clonotypes between healthy human individuals. Some clones are missing from TCRdb's copy, which holds only in-frame ones; the method was immunoSEQ multiplex PCR. The sample lists approximately 2,000,000 clones, around 93% occurring once. The ends lost 3 bases at V and 5 bases at J; junction bases unmatched: 4. The CDR3 runs 13 residues. Germline loops: CDR1 SGHRS, CDR2 YFSETQ. This clone was counted between two and nine times. The identical CDR3 is also encoded by other nucleotide sequences in the sample. This chain uses TRBV5-1 with TRBJ1-2, with 7 bases identical to TRBD1. Sequenced: naive CD4+ T cells from PBMCs. Described subset: CD45RA+ positively selected. This receptor was identified in a man between 18 and 35 years old in good health. Some clones in this sample may be carry-over from other donors' samples. The CDR3 region is CASSSDRVYGYTF. CDR3 in DNA: TGCGCCAGCAGCTCCGACAGGGTTTATGGCTACACCTTC. Supplemented by reference TRBV5-1 and TRBJ1-2, the full variable domain reads KAGVTQTPRYLIKTRGQQVTLSCSPISGHRSVSWYQQTPGQGLQFLFEYFSETQRNKGNFPGRFSGRQFSNSRSEMNVSTLELGDSALYLCASSSDRVYGYTFGSGTRLTVV.